Listed below are T cell receptor beta chains from one sample, sequenced in a study of T cell repertoires in cytomegalovirus infection. In TCRdb, the reads were re-called with MiXCR into one record per CDR3 protein. Among approximately 630,000 distinct CDR3 sequences, roughly 26% were seen once, and the ten largest hold roughly 8%. Sequenced: CD8+ T cells from PBMCs. The origin of the receptors is a human donor in good health (CMV status not recorded). Some clones in this sample may be carry-over from other donors' samples. CDR3s include the opening cysteine and the closing phenylalanine or tryptophan. Fields, in order: clone size, J gene, V gene, CDR3 protein. Size tells how often a clone was seen (once, few, many) or the class of an expanded clone, and some rows leave it out.

size: -; J: TRBJ1-5; V: TRBV4-1; CDR3: CASSRPGPGEQPQHF
size: -; J: TRBJ1-1; V: TRBV5-1; CDR3: CASSLDLLGAIEAFF
size: -; J: TRBJ1-2; V: TRBV14; CDR3: CASSGEQGAYGYTF
size: many; J: TRBJ2-2; V: TRBV7-3; CDR3: CASSLGGDTGELFF
size: -; J: TRBJ1-5; V: TRBV2; CDR3: CASSQPRGTGDLQPQHF
size: -; J: TRBJ2-5; V: TRBV20-1; CDR3: CSARDYQGRETQYF
size: many; J: TRBJ1-1; V: TRBV12-3/TRBV12-4; CDR3: CAQGAVASEAFF
size: few; J: TRBJ2-5; V: TRBV6-5; CDR3: CASSYSIGETQYF
size: few; J: TRBJ2-2; V: TRBV6-2/TRBV6-3; CDR3: CASNLANGELFF
size: many; J: TRBJ2-2; V: TRBV6-5; CDR3: CASSYSRGVNTGELFF
size: many; J: TRBJ2-1; V: TRBV7-9; CDR3: CASSPPVGVRPYSSYNEQFF
size: -; J: TRBJ2-1; V: TRBV27; CDR3: CASSRLENEQFF
size: few; J: TRBJ2-2; V: TRBV29-1; CDR3: CSVVGAPGELFF
size: many; J: TRBJ1-2; V: TRBV7-8; CDR3: CASRDPLSNYGYTF